This T cell receptor (beta chain) was captured by sequencing in a study of T cell repertoires in cytomegalovirus infection. Overall study results and limits: CMV carriers with the relevant HLA were identified by cumulative public TCR beta family frequency.

MiXCR, run by TCRdb on the reads, gives a single entry per CDR3 protein. The sample lists some 940,000 distinct CDR3 sequences, approximately 32% occurring once. Worth noting for this clonotype: Its antigen is as yet unknown.

CDR1 and CDR2 from the germline V gene are LNHNV and YYDKDF (reference sequence). V lost 0 bases, J lost 3 bases, and 9 bases lay in between. The CDR3 contains 15 residues. This receptor was taken from a human donor in good health (CMV status not recorded). Some clones in this sample may be carry-over from other donors' samples. The input for sequencing was cultured CD8+ T cells from PBMCs, taken from culture after CMV antigen stimulation. The V gene is TRBV15, the J gene TRBJ1-5, with unresolved D. CDR3 loop: CATSRDRAANQPQHF. For the CDR3, the DNA is TGTGCCACCAGCAGAGATAGGGCAGCCAATCAGCCCCAGCATTTT.